The clone carrying this T cell receptor (beta chain) was counted a few times. The antigen is unknown. These data belong to a study of beta chain features in type 1 diabetes. Study-wide results and limits: Sequencing of cDNA might inflate the share of cells that strongly express TCR.

Investigators reverse transcribed all isolated RNA, so they sequenced expressed TCRB transcripts. The repertoire was sequenced with immunoSEQ multiplex PCR; TCRdb's copy has only in-frame clones and lacks some. The repertoire has about 360,000 clones, around 12% of them found once; the top ten carry about 0.018%. Every donor provided one heparinised blood draw, which averaged approximately 100 mL. Purity (above 95%) was reached by all sorted populations. The TCR originated in a man between 18 and 35 years old in good health. The source material was naive CD4+ T cells from blood.

CDR3 region: CASSVRLAGTPKFF. The CDR3 DNA reads as TGTGCCAGCAGCGTTAGACTAGCGGGGACCCCAAAGTTCTTC. The chain joins TRBV28 to TRBJ2-1; TRBD2 matches at 11 bases. The CDR3 extends over 14 amino acids. V lost 6 bases to trimming and J lost 14 bases; unmatched junction nucleotides: 12. Germline CDR1 is MDHEN and CDR2 is SYDVKM.